The 7 T cell receptor beta chains below were found in one sample sequenced in a study of graft-versus-host responses after intestinal transplantation. Clones were read by immunoSEQ multiplex PCR, and TCRdb kept only the in-frame ones, dropping some. Of roughly 53,000 clones in the sample, about 90% are singletons; the top ten hold around 5.5%. This sample comprised PBMCs, obtained 650 to 670 days after intestinal transplant. All receptors come from a human patient who received an intestinal transplant, so some T cells may come from the graft donor.

CDR3 nucleotides: TGTGCCAGCAGTGAGGTAGGGGGTGGCCAAGAGACCCAGTACTTC. Its protein product is CASSEVGGGQETQYF. V gene TRBV6-1 combines with J gene TRBJ2-5, with a tentative D call TRBD1 (6 bases). Germline values: CDR1 MNHNS, CDR2 SASEGT. Trimming stripped 3 bases from V and 1 base from J, with 12 bases between. The CDR3 has 15 amino acids.

This clone was observed a handful of times. This chain connects TRBV19 to TRBJ1-4; D unclear. V shed 4 bases and J shed 15 bases, with 15 bases lying between them. Germline V lookup: CDR1 LNHDA, CDR2 SQIVND (reference sequence). This CDR3 has 12 amino acids. Here the CDR3 reads CASSTVALKLFF. CDR3 nucleotides: TGTGCCAGTAGTACGGTCGCCCTGAAATTGTTTTTT.

This sequence joins TRBV6-1 and TRBJ2-1; D might be TRBD2 (6 bases). V lost 4 bases to trimming and J lost 7 bases, with 14 bases between them. The CDR3 spans 14 residues. Germline V gene lookup returns CDR1 MNHNS and CDR2 SASEGT. Written as DNA, the CDR3 is TGTGCCAGCAGTGGGGCCGGGACTTATAATGAGCAGTTCTTC. This gives the protein CASSGAGTYNEQFF.

The chain is built from TRBV11-1 and TRBJ2-3; weak D call: TRBD2 (5 bases). CDR3 length: 15 residues. V was cut by 1 base and J by 1 base, with 9 bases left in between. Germline V gives CDR1 SGHAT, CDR2 FQDESV (reference sequence). As DNA, the CDR3 is TGTGCCAGCAGCTTAGGGCGGGTGGGCACAGATACGCAGTATTTT. It codes for CASSLGRVGTDTQYF. The full variable domain, with the rest looked up from reference TRBV11-1 and TRBJ2-3, is EAEVAQSPRYKITEKSQAVAFWCDPISGHATLYWYRQILGQGPELLVQFQDESVVDDSQLPKDRFSAERLKGVDSTLKIQPAELGDSAMYLCASSLGRVGTDTQYFGPGTRLTVL.

The chain joins TRBV5-1 to TRBJ2-3; D unclear. Trimming left V 0 bases short and J 4 bases short, with 3 bases between. CDR3 length: 12 amino acids. CDR1 and CDR2 (germline): SGHRS, YFSETQ. The CDR3 is CASSLEADTQYF. The CDR3 bases are TGCGCCAGCAGCTTGGAAGCAGATACGCAGTATTTT.

The rearrangement links TRBV10-1 to TRBJ2-2, with D uncertain. This CDR3 is built from 14 residues. Germline CDR1 WNHNN, CDR2 SYGVQD (reference sequence). Trimming stripped 3 bases from V and 2 bases from J, with 7 bases between. CDR3 nucleotides: TGCGCCAGCAGTGATCGAAGTAACACCGGGGAGCTGTTTTTT. Translated, it gives CASSDRSNTGELFF.

The V call is TRBV18, the J call TRBJ1-6; 7 bases are a match to TRBD1. Per the germline V gene, CDR1 is KGHSH and CDR2 is LQKENI. The CDR3 has 15 amino acids. With V trimmed by 3 bases and J by 7 bases, 6 bases remained unmatched. The CDR3 bases are TGTGCCAGCTCACCTATGACAGGGCAGAATTCACCCCTCCACTTT. Translated, it gives CASSPMTGQNSPLHF. The complete variable domain, with remaining parts taken from reference TRBV18 and TRBJ1-6, reads NAGVMQNPRHLVRRRGQEARLRCSPMKGHSHVYWYRQLPEEGLKFMVYLQKENIIDESGMPKERFSAEFPKEGPSILRIQQVVRGDSAAYFCASSPMTGQNSPLHFGNGTRLTVT.